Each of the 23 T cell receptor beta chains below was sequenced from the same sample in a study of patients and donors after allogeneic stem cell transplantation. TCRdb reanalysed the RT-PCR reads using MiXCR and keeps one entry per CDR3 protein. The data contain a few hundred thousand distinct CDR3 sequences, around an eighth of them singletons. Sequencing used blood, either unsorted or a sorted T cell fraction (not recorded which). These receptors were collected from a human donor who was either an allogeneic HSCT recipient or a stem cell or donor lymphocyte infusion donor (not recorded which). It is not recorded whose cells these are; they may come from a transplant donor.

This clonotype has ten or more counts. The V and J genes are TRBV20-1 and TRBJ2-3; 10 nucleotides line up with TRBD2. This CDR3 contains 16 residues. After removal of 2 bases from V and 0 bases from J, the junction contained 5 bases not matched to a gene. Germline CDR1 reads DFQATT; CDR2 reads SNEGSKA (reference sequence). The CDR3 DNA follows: TGCAGTGCTAGACCGGGACTAGCGAGGAGCACAGATACGCAGTATTTT. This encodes CSARPGLARSTDTQYF.

CDR3 in DNA: TGTGCCAGCAGCGCCGGGGACAGGGGGAGCTACGAGCAGTACTTC. Residues: CASSAGDRGSYEQYF. The chain has TRBV6-1 and TRBJ2-7, with 11 bases matching TRBD1. This CDR3 contains 15 residues. CDR1 is MNHNS and CDR2 is SASEGT in the germline V gene. V dropped 6 bases and J dropped 3; count of bases not matched to a gene: 7.

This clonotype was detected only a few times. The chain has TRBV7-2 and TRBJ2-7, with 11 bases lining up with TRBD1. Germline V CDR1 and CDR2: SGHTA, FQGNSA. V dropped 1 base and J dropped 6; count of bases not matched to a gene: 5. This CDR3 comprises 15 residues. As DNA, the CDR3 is TGTGCCAGCAGCTTAGTAGGACAGGGGGCGTTCGAGCAGTACTTC. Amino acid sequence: CASSLVGQGAFEQYF.

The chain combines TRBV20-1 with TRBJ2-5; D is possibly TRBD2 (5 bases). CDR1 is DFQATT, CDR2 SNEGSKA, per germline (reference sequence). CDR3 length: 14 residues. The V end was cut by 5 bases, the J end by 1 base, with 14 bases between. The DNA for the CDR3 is TGCAGTGCTGCCCGAAGCGGAGGCCAAGAGACCCAGTACTTC. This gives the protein CSAARSGGQETQYF.

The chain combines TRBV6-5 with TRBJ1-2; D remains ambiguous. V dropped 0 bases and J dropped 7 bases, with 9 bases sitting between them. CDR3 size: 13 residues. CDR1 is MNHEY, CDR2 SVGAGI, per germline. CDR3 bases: TGTGCCAGCAGTTACTCAGGGATCTTTGGCTACACCTTC. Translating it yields CASSYSGIFGYTF.

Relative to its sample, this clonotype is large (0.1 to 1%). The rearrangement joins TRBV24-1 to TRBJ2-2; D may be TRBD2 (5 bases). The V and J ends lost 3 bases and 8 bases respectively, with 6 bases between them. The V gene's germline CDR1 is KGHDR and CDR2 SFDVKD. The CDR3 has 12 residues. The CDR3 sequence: CATSDPGGELFF. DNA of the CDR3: TGTGCCACCAGTGATCCGGGGGGGGAGCTGTTTTTT.

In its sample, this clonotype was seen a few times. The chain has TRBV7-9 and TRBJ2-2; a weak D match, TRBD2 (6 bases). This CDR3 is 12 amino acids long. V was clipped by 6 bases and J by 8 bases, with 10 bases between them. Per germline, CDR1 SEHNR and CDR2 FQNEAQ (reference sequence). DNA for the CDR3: TGTGCCAGCAGACGGGGGTCGGGGGAGCTGTTTTTT. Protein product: CASRRGSGELFF.

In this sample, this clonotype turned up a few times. This chain's CDR3 is CASSSHMNTEAFF. For the CDR3, the DNA is TGTGCCAGCTCCTCTCACATGAACACTGAAGCTTTCTTT. The rearrangement uses TRBV18 and TRBJ1-1; no clear D gene. With 6 bases removed from V and 0 bases from J, the gap between germline ends came to 8 bases. Germline V gives CDR1 KGHSH, CDR2 LQKENI. The CDR3 runs to 13 residues.

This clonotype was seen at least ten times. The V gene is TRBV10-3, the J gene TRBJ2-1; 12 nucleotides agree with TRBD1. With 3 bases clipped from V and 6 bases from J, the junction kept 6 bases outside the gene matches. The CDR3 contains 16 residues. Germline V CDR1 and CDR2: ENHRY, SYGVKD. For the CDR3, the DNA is TGTGCCATCAGTGACTCCGGGACAGGGGGCGGCAATGAGCAGTTCTTC. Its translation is CAISDSGTGGGNEQFF.

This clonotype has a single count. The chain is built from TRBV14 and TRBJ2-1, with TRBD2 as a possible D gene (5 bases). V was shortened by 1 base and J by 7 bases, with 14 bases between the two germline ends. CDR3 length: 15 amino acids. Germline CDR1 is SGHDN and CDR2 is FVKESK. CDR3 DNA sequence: TGTGCCAGCAGCCAAGGCAGCCTCGAGGGAAATGAGCAGTTCTTC. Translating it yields CASSQGSLEGNEQFF.

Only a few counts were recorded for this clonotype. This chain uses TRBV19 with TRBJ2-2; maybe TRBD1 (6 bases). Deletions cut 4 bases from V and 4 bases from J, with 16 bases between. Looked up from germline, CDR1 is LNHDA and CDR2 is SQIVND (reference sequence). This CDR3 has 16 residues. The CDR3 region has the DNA TGTGCCAGTAGTACGCAGGGGTCGGCGAGCACCGGGGAGCTGTTTTTT. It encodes CASSTQGSASTGELFF.

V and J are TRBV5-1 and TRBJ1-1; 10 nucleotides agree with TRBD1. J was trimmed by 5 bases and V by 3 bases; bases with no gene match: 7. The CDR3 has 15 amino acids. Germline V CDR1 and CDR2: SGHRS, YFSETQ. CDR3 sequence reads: CASSSRQGAGTEAFF. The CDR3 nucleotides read TGCGCCAGCAGCTCAAGACAGGGGGCGGGTACTGAAGCTTTCTTT.

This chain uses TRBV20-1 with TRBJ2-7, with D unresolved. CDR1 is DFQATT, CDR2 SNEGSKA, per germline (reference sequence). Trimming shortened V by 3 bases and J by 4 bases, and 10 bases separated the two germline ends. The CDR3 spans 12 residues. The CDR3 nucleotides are TGCAGTGCTAGGGGTTTTGGGTACGAGCAGTACTTC. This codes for CSARGFGYEQYF.

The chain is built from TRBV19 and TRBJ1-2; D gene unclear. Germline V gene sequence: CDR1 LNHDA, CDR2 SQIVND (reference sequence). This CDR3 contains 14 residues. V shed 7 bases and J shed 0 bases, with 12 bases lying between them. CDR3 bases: TGTGCCAGTACCCCGTCACCCCCTAACTATGGCTACACCTTC. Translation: CASTPSPPNYGYTF. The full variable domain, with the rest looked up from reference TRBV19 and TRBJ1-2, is DGGITQSPKYLFRKEGQNVTLSCEQNLNHDAMYWYRQDPGQGLRLIYYSQIVNDFQKGDIAEGYSVSREKKESFPLTVTSAQKNPTAFYLCASTPSPPNYGYTFGSGTRLTVV.

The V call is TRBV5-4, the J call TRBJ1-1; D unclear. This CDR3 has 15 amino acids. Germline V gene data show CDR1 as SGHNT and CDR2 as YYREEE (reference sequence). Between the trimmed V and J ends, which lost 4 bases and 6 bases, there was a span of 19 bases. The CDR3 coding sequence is TGTGCCAGCAGCCCAATTATAGAGGGCGGAGCTGAAGCTTTCTTT. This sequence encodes CASSPIIEGGAEAFF.

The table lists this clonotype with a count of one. This CDR3 is CASSIVGRNGADTQYF. DNA of the CDR3: TGTGCCAGTAGTATAGTCGGACGTAATGGTGCAGATACGCAGTATTTT. This chain joins TRBV19 and TRBJ2-3; D is unclear. The CDR3 runs to 16 residues. CDR1 is LNHDA and CDR2 is SQIVND in the germline V gene (reference sequence). V was pared by 1 base and J by 4 bases, with 15 bases between.

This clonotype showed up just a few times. CDR3 in DNA: TGTGCCACCAGTGATTTCCTTGGGGATGAAGCTTTCTTT. Encoded protein: CATSDFLGDEAFF. This sequence joins TRBV24-1 and TRBJ1-1; D is uncertain. CDR3 length equals 13 residues. Trimming left V 1 base short and J 7 bases short, with 9 bases between. Germline V CDR1 and CDR2: KGHDR, SFDVKD.

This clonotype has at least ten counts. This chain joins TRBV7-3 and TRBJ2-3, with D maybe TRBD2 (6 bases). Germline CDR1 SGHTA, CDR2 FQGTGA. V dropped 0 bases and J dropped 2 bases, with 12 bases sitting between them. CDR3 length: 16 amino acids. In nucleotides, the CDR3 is TGTGCCAGCAGCTTAACAGCGGGCAGTCCCACAGATACGCAGTATTTT. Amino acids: CASSLTAGSPTDTQYF.

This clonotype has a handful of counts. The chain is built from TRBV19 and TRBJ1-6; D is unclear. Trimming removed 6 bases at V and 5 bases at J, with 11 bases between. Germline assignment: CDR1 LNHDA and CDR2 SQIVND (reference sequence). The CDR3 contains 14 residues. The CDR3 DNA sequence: TGTGCCAGTAGAGGGTCGGCAAATAATTCACCCCTCCACTTT. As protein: CASRGSANNSPLHF.

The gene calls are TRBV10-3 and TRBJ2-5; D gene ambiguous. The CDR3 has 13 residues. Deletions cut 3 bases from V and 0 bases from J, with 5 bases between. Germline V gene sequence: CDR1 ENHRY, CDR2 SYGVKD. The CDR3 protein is CAISDGDQETQYF. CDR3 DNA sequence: TGTGCCATCAGTGATGGAGACCAAGAGACCCAGTACTTC.

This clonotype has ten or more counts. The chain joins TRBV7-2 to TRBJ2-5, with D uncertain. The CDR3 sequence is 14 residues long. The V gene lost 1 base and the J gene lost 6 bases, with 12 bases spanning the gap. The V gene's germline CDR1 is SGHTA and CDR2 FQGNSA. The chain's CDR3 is CASSLVALGQTQYF. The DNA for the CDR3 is TGTGCCAGCAGCTTAGTTGCTTTAGGTCAGACCCAGTACTTC.

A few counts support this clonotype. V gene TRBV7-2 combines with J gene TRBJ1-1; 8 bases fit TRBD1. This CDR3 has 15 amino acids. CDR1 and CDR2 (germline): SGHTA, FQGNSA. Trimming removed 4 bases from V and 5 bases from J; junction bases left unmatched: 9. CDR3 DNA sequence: TGTGCCAGCAGCTCCCCCCCGACAGGGGAGACTGAAGCTTTCTTT. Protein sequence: CASSSPPTGETEAFF.

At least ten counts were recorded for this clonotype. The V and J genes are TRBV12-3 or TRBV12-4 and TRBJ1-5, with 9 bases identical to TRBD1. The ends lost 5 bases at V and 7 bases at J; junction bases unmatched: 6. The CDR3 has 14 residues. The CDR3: CASSPGQGPQPQHF. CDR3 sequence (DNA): TGTGCCAGCAGTCCGGGACAGGGTCCCCAGCCCCAGCATTTT.